Listed here are 2 T cell receptor beta chains from one sample, sequenced in a study of shared clonotypes between healthy human individuals. Generated by immunoSEQ multiplex PCR, the TCRdb table keeps only in-frame clones and is missing some. The sample shows about 2,200,000 clones, about 92% of them seen only once. It was CD45RO-negative cells, positively selected for CCR7, that made up naive CD8 cells, with terminally differentiated effector memory CD45RA+ cells excluded. The sample consisted of naive CD8+ T cells from PBMCs. All receptors come from a man younger than 35 in good health. Some clones in this sample may be carry-over from other donors' samples.

V and J are TRBV4-1 and TRBJ2-7; D remains unclear. CDR1 is MGHRA and CDR2 is YSYEKL in the germline V gene. This CDR3 is 14 amino acids long. The V and J ends lost 0 bases and 6 bases respectively, with 12 bases between them. DNA for the CDR3: TGCGCCAGCAGCCAAGAGGTAGCTCCGCGCGAGCAGTACTTC. Its protein product is CASSQEVAPREQYF.

This clone is a singleton in its sample. The chain joins TRBV7-8 to TRBJ2-3; 8 bases align to TRBD1. Germline CDR1 is SGHVS and CDR2 is FQNEAQ. The CDR3 has 18 residues. V trimming: 5 bases; J trimming: 3 bases; junction bases outside the gene matches: 16. The CDR3 protein is CASSPRQPGGAGTDTQYF. The CDR3 DNA follows: TGTGCCAGCAGCCCACGACAGCCAGGGGGCGCCGGTACAGATACGCAGTATTTT. Using reference TRBV7-8 and TRBJ2-3 for the parts outside the CDR3, the full variable domain is GAGVSQSPRYKVAKRGQDVALRCDPISGHVSLFWYQQALGQGPEFLTYFQNEAQLDKSGLPSDRFFAERPEGSVSTLKIQRTQQEDSAVYLCASSPRQPGGAGTDTQYFGPGTRLTVL.